The entry that follows covers one TCR beta chain sequence. Antigen unknown. The germline V gene has CDR1 LNHDA and CDR2 SQIVND (reference sequence). The ends were cut back, 6 bases at V and 6 bases at J, with 8 bases in the middle. The CDR3 sequence is 11 residues long. This record comes from a study of a mutant IDH1 vaccine in newly diagnosed glioma. Study overall: Vaccination began 4-6 weeks post radiotherapy alone, or with temozolomide cycles. The treated group averaged 40.4 years old and was roughly 62% male, roughly 40% female. Receipt of radiotherapy, temozolomide, or both preceded the study, and most received both.

The method was immunoSEQ multiplex PCR; TCRdb's version includes in-frame clones alone and lacks a portion of them. The top ten hold over 3% of the sample, which has 52,000 or so clones, 82% seen once. Noted time point: week 5, during vaccination. The study gave 300 ug of mutant IDH1 20-mer peptide per vaccine dose, with topical imiquimod. The sample was PBMCs, taken from a glioma patient whose treatment included an IDH1 peptide vaccine. V and J are TRBV19 and TRBJ1-2; D is uncertain. This TCR derives from a woman aged 18-35 years with glioma. Some clones in this sample may be carry-over from other donors' samples. CDR3 bases: TGTGCCAGTAGAAACAGCCATGGCTACACCTTC. Translation: CASRNSHGYTF.